The rows below give T cell receptor beta chains drawn from one sample of a study of T cell changes during pregnancy in multiple sclerosis. TCRdb keeps only in-frame clones here, not all; method: immunoSEQ multiplex PCR. The sample has around 88,000 clones; roughly 92% are singletons. This specimen was peripheral blood, taken in the first trimester of pregnancy. The receptors derive from a female donor with multiple sclerosis, enrolled in a pregnancy study. The CDR3 runs from the conserved cysteine through the conserved F or W. The D gene is left open where the match is weak. Size values are once, few and many counts, or a class for expanded clones, and some rows have none.

TRBV5-1	TRBJ2-5	-	TRBD1	TGCGCCAGCAGACCACCGCCGGACAGGGGGTTCCAAGAGACCCAGTACTTC	CASRPPPDRGFQETQYF
TRBV19	TRBJ2-4	-	-	TGTGCCAGTAGGTCAGGGGTCCTAGCCAAAAACATTCAGTACTTC	CASRSGVLAKNIQYF
TRBV10-3	TRBJ2-3	-	-	TGTGCCATCAGACTATCAGATACGCAGTATTTT	CAIRLSDTQYF
TRBV7-2	TRBJ2-3	-	-	TGTGCCAGCAGCCGACGAATAGCGAGCACAGATACGCAGTATTTT	CASSRRIASTDTQYF
TRBV4-1	TRBJ1-2	-	-	TGCGCCAGCAGCCACCTTAACTATGGCTACACCTTC	CASSHLNYGYTF
TRBV6-1	TRBJ2-3	once	TRBD2	TGTGCCGGGGGCCCTTTAGCGGGGGCCACTGATACGCAGTATTTT	CAGGPLAGATDTQYF
TRBV6-6	TRBJ2-5	-	TRBD1	TGTGCCAGCAGTTCTGCAGGGGGCCTGGAGACCCAGTACTTC	CASSSAGGLETQYF
TRBV7-9	TRBJ2-1	-	TRBD2	TGTGCCAGCAGCTTGGCGGGAGGTAGCCACAATGAGCAGTTCTTC	CASSLAGGSHNEQFF
TRBV7-9	TRBJ2-1	-	-	TGTGCCAGCAGCTTCCGACAGGAATTGAGGTGGTTCTTC	CASSFRQELRWFF
TRBV27	TRBJ1-2	-	-	TGTGCCAGCAGTCAACTTGGGACTCGTACTAACTATGGCTACACCTTC	CASSQLGTRTNYGYTF
TRBV13	TRBJ1-3	-	-	TGTGCCAGCAGCCAGGTGGGTTATGGAAACACCATATATTTT	CASSQVGYGNTIYF
TRBV18	TRBJ2-4	-	TRBD2	TGTGCCAGCTCAAGTGGGACACTAGCGGGCCCCGGGAAAAACATTCAGTACTTC	CASSSGTLAGPGKNIQYF
TRBV4-3	TRBJ2-7	-	-	TGCGCCAGCAGCCAGCTCCGGGACACCCTATACGAGCAGTACTTC	CASSQLRDTLYEQYF
TRBV6-6	TRBJ2-7	-	-	TGTGCCAGCACCTTGGACAAGAACTACGAGCAGTACTTC	CASTLDKNYEQYF
TRBV2	TRBJ1-5	-	TRBD1	TGTGCCAGCCAGACCGGACAGGGACTTAATCAGCCCCAGCATTTT	CASQTGQGLNQPQHF
TRBV7-8	TRBJ2-4	-	TRBD2	TGTGCCAGCAGCCCAGCGAGAAGACTAGCGGGAGTCTTAGCCAAAAACATTCAGTACTTC	CASSPARRLAGVLAKNIQYF
TRBV7-2	TRBJ1-1	-	-	TGTGCCAGCAGCTTGAGTTCAGGGAACACTGAAGCTTTCTTT	CASSLSSGNTEAFF
TRBV6-4	TRBJ2-3	-	TRBD2	TGTGCCAGCAGTGGACTAGCGGGAAACCCTAGCACAGATACGCAGTATTTT	CASSGLAGNPSTDTQYF
TRBV28	TRBJ1-1	-	-	TGTGCCAGCAGTTTAACTACAGGGATGGGATTGAACACTGAAGCTTTCTTT	CASSLTTGMGLNTEAFF
TRBV18	TRBJ1-1	-	-	TGTGCCAGCTCACCACGGCTCCCGAGTTTGGGGGGTGAAGCTTTCTTT	CASSPRLPSLGGEAFF
TRBV19	TRBJ1-5	-	-	TGTGCCAGTAGTATTCCGGTCTTTGGCAATCAGCCCCAGCATTTT	CASSIPVFGNQPQHF
TRBV29-1	TRBJ2-7	-	TRBD2	TGCAGCGTGGGACGGGAGGGTCACGAGCAGTACTTC	CSVGREGHEQYF
TRBV15	TRBJ2-5	-	-	TGTGCCACCAGCCGTGTGGGGGCGGGAGTGGAGACCCAGTACTTC	CATSRVGAGVETQYF
TRBV7-9	TRBJ2-5	-	TRBD2	TGTGCCAGCAGCCAAGCACCGGGACTAGCGGAACTATGGGAGACCCAGTACTTC	CASSQAPGLAELWETQYF
TRBV14	TRBJ1-1	-	TRBD1	TGTGCCAGCAGCCAGCTGACAGGGGAAGCTTTCTTT	CASSQLTGEAFF
TRBV28	TRBJ1-5	-	-	TGTGCCAGCCGGTCGGCCCAAACAGGGAATCAGCCCCAGCATTTT	CASRSAQTGNQPQHF
TRBV27	TRBJ2-7	-	TRBD2	TGTGCCAGCAGTTTATCCGCGGGAGGGGCCTACGAGCAGTACTTC	CASSLSAGGAYEQYF
TRBV5-1	TRBJ2-5	-	-	TGCGCCAGCAGCTTGGCCTCACAGGCCCAAGAGACCCAGTACTTC	CASSLASQAQETQYF
TRBV15	TRBJ1-1	once	TRBD1	TGTGCCACCAGCACATCGGGACAGCGCCCCGAGGCTTTCTTT	CATSTSGQRPEAFF
TRBV6-5	TRBJ1-1	-	TRBD1	TGTGCCAGCAGCTCACCGGGACAGAAGAACACTGAAGCTTTCTTT	CASSSPGQKNTEAFF
TRBV5-6	TRBJ2-1	-	-	TGTGCCAGCAGCTTGGGGGGCCTCAATGAGCAGTTCTTC	CASSLGGLNEQFF
TRBV2	TRBJ2-1	-	-	TGTGCCAGCAGCCTCTCTAGCGCTCGTGACAATGAGCAGTTCTTC	CASSLSSARDNEQFF
TRBV10-3	TRBJ2-3	-	-	TGTGCCATCAGTGAGTCGCTGATGGGACAACAACCAGATACGCAGTATTTT	CAISESLMGQQPDTQYF
TRBV5-6	TRBJ2-5	once	TRBD2	TGTGCCAGCAGCAAGGTAGCGGGAGAGGGAGAGACCCAGTACTTC	CASSKVAGEGETQYF
TRBV15	TRBJ2-7	-	TRBD1	TGTGCCACCAGCAGAGATAGACTACAGGGGAGCTCCTACGAGCAGTACTTC	CATSRDRLQGSSYEQYF
TRBV6-5	TRBJ2-2	-	TRBD1	TGTGCCAGCAGAGACGGACAGGGTGGTGGCGGGGAGCTGTTTTTT	CASRDGQGGGGELFF
TRBV21-1	TRBJ2-7	once	-	TGTGCCAGCACCTCAGAACCGGGAGGGGGGCCCTACGAGCAGTACTTC	CASTSEPGGGPYEQYF
TRBV19	TRBJ2-1	-	-	TGTGCCAGTAGTATCTGGGAGGCAGGGCGGGATGAGCAGTTCTTC	CASSIWEAGRDEQFF
TRBV7-6	TRBJ2-1	-	TRBD2	TGTGCCAGCAGCTTAGACCCCCCAGCGGGAGACAATGAGCAGTTCTTC	CASSLDPPAGDNEQFF
TRBV7-9	TRBJ2-7	-	-	TGTGCCAGCAGCTTAGGGGCGTACAACGAGCAGTACTTC	CASSLGAYNEQYF
TRBV4-1	TRBJ2-1	-	TRBD2	TGCGCCAGCAGCTATCGACTAGCTGGTGAGCAGTTCTTC	CASSYRLAGEQFF
TRBV6-5	TRBJ2-5	-	-	TGTGTCAGCAGCCGCGGAACGGAGACCCAGTACTTC	CVSSRGTETQYF